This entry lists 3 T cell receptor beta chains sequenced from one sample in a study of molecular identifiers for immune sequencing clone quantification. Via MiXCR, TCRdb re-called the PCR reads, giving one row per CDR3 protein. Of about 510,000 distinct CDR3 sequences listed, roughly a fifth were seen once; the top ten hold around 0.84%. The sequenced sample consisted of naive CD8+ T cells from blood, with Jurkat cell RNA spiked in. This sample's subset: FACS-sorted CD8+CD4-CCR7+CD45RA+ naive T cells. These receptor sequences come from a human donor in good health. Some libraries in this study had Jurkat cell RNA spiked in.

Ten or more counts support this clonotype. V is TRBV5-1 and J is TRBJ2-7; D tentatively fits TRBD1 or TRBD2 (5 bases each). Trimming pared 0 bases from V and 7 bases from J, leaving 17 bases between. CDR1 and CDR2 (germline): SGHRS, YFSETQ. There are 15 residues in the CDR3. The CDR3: CASSLEAGSRLEQYF. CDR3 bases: TGCGCCAGCAGCTTGGAGGCAGGGAGCCGTCTGGAGCAGTACTTC.

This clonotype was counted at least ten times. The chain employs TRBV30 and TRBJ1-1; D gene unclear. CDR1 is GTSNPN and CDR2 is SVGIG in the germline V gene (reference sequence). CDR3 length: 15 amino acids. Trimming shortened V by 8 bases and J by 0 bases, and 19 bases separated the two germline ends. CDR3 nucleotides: TGTGCCCACGGCCCAGTGGATACAATGAACACTGAAGCTTTCTTT. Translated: CAHGPVDTMNTEAFF.

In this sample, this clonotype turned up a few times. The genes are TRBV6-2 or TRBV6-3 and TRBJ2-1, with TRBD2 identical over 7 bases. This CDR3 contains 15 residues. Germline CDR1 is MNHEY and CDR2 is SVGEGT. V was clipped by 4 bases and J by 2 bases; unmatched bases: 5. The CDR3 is CASSSIAGAYNEQFF. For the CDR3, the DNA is TGTGCCAGCAGTTCCATCGCGGGAGCCTACAATGAGCAGTTCTTC.